This T cell receptor beta chain was documented in a study of T and B cells in COVID-19 patients. Across the whole study: COVID-19 patients gave peripheral blood either during active infection or after recovery. Whole-study results and caveats: Sorted SARS-CoV-2-responsive or tetramer+ T cells and CD4+, regulatory and CD8+ subsets were not yet sequenced.

BIOMED2 TRB-A/B primer pools were used in multiplex TRB PCR. TCRdb re-analysed the multiplex PCR reads in MiXCR, keeping a single row per CDR3 protein. The sample has 9,500 or so distinct CDR3 sequences; roughly two fifths are singletons. From blood, about 250-550 ng of genomic DNA served as TRB template. There are 14 residues in the CDR3. Deletions cut 7 bases from V and 10 bases from J, with 17 bases between. The germline gives CDR1 MNHNY, CDR2 SVGAGI (reference sequence). This clonotype was counted only a few times. Its antigen is currently unknown. The sample taken for sequencing was blood. The TCR comes from a human donor with active COVID-19. The V and J genes are TRBV6-6 and TRBJ1-6; D might be TRBD1 (5 bases). The CDR3, as DNA: TGTGCCAGCACCTCGTCGGGGGTTGGGTCACCCCTCCACTTT. Its protein product is CASTSSGVGSPLHF.